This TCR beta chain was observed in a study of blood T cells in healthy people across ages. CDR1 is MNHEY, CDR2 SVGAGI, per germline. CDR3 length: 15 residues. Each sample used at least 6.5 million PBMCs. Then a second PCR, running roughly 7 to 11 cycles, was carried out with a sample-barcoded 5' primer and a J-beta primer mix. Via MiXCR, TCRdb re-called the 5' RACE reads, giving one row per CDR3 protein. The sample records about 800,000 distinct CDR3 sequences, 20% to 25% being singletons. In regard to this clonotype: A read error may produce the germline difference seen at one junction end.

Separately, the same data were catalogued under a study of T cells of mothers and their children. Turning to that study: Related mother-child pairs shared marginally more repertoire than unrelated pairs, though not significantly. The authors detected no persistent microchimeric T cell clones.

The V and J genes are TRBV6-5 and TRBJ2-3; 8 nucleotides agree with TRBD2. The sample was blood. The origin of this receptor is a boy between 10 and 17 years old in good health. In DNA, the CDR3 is TGTGCCAGCAGACAAGGGGCGGGGGGCACAGACACGCAGTATTTT. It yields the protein CASRQGAGGTDTQYF.